The T cell receptor beta chain under discussion was sequenced for a study of CD8 T cells in Susac syndrome. CD8+ and CD4+ T cells from blood underwent TCR beta sequencing, which was carried out in a high-throughput format. Negative isolation was used for CD8+ and CD4+ T cells, and FACS enrichment was applied to TEMRA cells. Trimming removed 1 base at V and 8 bases at J, with 8 bases between. The CDR3 extends over 12 amino acids. The germline gives CDR1 MGHDK, CDR2 SYGVNS. Random hexamers primed reverse transcription of about 0.5 to 1 ug RNA. Using its own MiXCR run on the immunoSEQ multiplex PCR reads, TCRdb lists one record per CDR3 protein. The sample has 170,000 or so distinct CDR3 sequences; under 95% are singletons.

The clonotype comes from a human donor with multiple sclerosis. The J gene is TRBJ1-2, the V gene TRBV25-1; D is unresolved. Sequencing input: CD4+ T cells from PBMCs. The CDR3: CASSEWEGGYTF. The CDR3 DNA reads TGTGCCAGCAGTGAATGGGAAGGGGGCTACACCTTC.